This T cell receptor (beta chain) is from a study of shared clonotypes between healthy human individuals. The ends were cut back, 4 bases at V and 8 bases at J, with 18 bases in the middle. CDR1 and CDR2 from the germline V gene are SGHKS and YYEKEE (reference sequence). The CDR3 runs to 14 residues. Worth noting for this clone: Its cognate antigen is unknown.

The data were produced by immunoSEQ multiplex PCR, yet TCRdb's version contains in-frame clones alone and is incomplete. This table holds some 650,000 clones, around 97% found once. Study-wide findings and caveats: Naive subsets generally exceeded memory subsets in estimated richness.

The clonotype comes from a woman aged 25 to 45 in good health. V gene TRBV5-5 combines with J gene TRBJ1-2, with D perhaps matching TRBD1 (5 bases). Sequencing was carried out using naive CD4+ T cells sorted from blood. Subset: CD45RA+ positively selected. The chain's CDR3 is CASSPGPPGLGYTF. As DNA, the CDR3 is TGTGCCAGCAGCCCCGGGCCCCCAGGGCTAGGCTACACCTTC.